The 16 T cell receptor beta chains reported below all come from one sample, sequenced in a study of blood T cells in healthy people across ages. A second about 6 to 11 cycle PCR used barcoded and J-beta primers. TCRdb re-derived calls from the 5' RACE reads in MiXCR, one entry per CDR3 protein. This table holds 790,000 or so distinct CDR3 sequences, 45% to 70% found once. The sequenced material came from blood. The receptors derive from a man between 35 and 55 years old in good health.

This chain uses TRBV7-2 with TRBJ2-1, with D possibly TRBD1 on 8 matching bases. The V end lost 10 bases, the J end lost 7 bases, and 17 bases lay between the germline ends. The CDR3 runs 13 residues. The germline V gene encodes CDR1 SGHTA and CDR2 FQGNSA. CDR3 amino acids: CATNRGGRNEQFF. CDR3 nucleotides: TGTGCCACCAACAGGGGGGGAAGGAATGAGCAGTTCTTC. Complete variable domain (other parts from reference TRBV7-2 and TRBJ2-1): GAGVSQSPSNKVTEKGKDVELRCDPISGHTALYWYRQSLGQGLEFLIYFQGNSAPDKSGLPSDRFSAERTGGSVSTLTIQRTQQEDSAVYLCATNRGGRNEQFFGPGTRLTVL.

This sequence joins TRBV5-6 and TRBJ2-7; D not resolved. Germline CDR1 and CDR2: SGHDT and YYEEEE. This CDR3 has 11 amino acids. V dropped 4 bases and J dropped 7 bases, with 9 bases sitting between them. For the CDR3, the DNA is TGTGCCAGCAGCATATCCGCTGAGCAGTACTTC. Protein product: CASSISAEQYF. Full variable domain (remainder filled in from reference TRBV5-6 and TRBJ2-7): DAGVTQSPTHLIKTRGQQVTLRCSPKSGHDTVSWYQQALGQGPQFIFQYYEEEERQRGNFPDRFSGHQFPNYSSELNVNALLLGDSALYLCASSISAEQYFGPGTRLTVT.

The genes are TRBV11-2 and TRBJ2-5; the D gene is possibly TRBD2 (5 bases). The CDR3 is made up of 14 amino acids. CDR1 is SGHAT and CDR2 is FQNNGV in the germline V gene. Trimming pared 1 base from V and 4 bases from J, leaving 10 bases between. The CDR3 DNA reads as TGTGCCAGCAGCTTAGTGTTAAGCGGAGAGACCCAGTACTTC. Protein: CASSLVLSGETQYF. The full variable domain, its missing parts supplied by reference TRBV11-2 and TRBJ2-5, is EAGVAQSPRYKIIEKRQSVAFWCNPISGHATLYWYQQILGQGPKLLIQFQNNGVVDDSQLPKDRFSAERLKGVDSTLKIQPAKLEDSAVYLCASSLVLSGETQYFGPGTRLLVL.

This rearrangement joins TRBV20-1 to TRBJ1-5, with D hard to call. Trimming stripped 6 bases from V and 9 bases from J, with 15 bases between. CDR1 and CDR2 (germline): DFQATT, SNEGSKA (reference sequence). The CDR3 totals 12 residues. Here the CDR3 reads CSARALRGPQHF. The CDR3 DNA reads as TGCAGTGCCCGGGCGCTCCGGGGGCCCCAGCATTTT.

CDR3 sequence (DNA): TGCGCCAGCAGCCAAGCCGAACCGCCAAGCGAGCAGTACTTC. Protein product: CASSQAEPPSEQYF. The V and J genes are TRBV4-3 and TRBJ2-4; D unresolved. The J call may be wrong; the DNA end is better matched by TRBJ2-7. The length of the CDR3 is 14 residues. CDR1 LGHNA and CDR2 YSLEER come from the germline V gene.

V usage is TRBV7-9 and J usage is TRBJ1-2, with D perhaps TRBD1 (6 bases). Between the trimmed V and J ends, which lost 5 bases and 0 bases, there was a span of 13 bases. Germline V gene sequence: CDR1 SEHNR, CDR2 FQNEAQ (reference sequence). This CDR3 is 15 amino acids long. The CDR3 here is CASSKWTEANYGYTF. DNA for the CDR3: TGTGCCAGCAGCAAGTGGACAGAGGCTAACTATGGCTACACCTTC. Based on the CDR3 plus reference TRBV7-9 and TRBJ1-2, the full variable domain is DTGVSQNPRHKITKRGQNVTFRCDPISEHNRLYWYRQTLGQGPEFLTYFQNEAQLEKSRLLSDRFSAERPKGSFSTLEIQRTEQGDSAMYLCASSKWTEANYGYTFGSGTRLTVV.

The V gene is TRBV11-3, the J gene TRBJ2-1, with TRBD2 matching over 9 bases. Germline values: CDR1 SGHNT, CDR2 YENEEA. V was clipped by 3 bases and J by 10 bases; unmatched bases: 7. This CDR3 region has 14 residues. CDR3 sequence: CASSFSGSSGEQFF. The DNA for the CDR3 is TGTGCCAGCAGCTTTAGCGGGAGTTCCGGAGAGCAGTTCTTC.

CDR3: CASTGLAGVTDTQYF. The CDR3 DNA reads as TGTGCCAGCACCGGACTAGCGGGAGTCACAGATACGCAGTATTTT. The chain has TRBV6-2 or TRBV6-3 and TRBJ2-3; 13 bases are a match to TRBD2. The CDR3 consists of 15 residues. The germline V gene has CDR1 MNHEY and CDR2 SVGEGT. V was clipped by 7 bases and J by 2 bases; unmatched bases: 3.

This clonotype showed up many times. V is TRBV7-2 and J is TRBJ2-5; D could derive from TRBD1 or TRBD2 (5 bases each). The germline gives CDR1 SGHTA, CDR2 FQGNSA. The length of the CDR3 is 13 residues. V lost 5 bases and J 5 bases, leaving 12 bases between the germline ends. The CDR3 region has the DNA TGTGCCAGCAGCCCCCCGTGGGGGGAGACCCAGTACTTC. Amino acid sequence: CASSPPWGETQYF. The complete variable domain, with remaining parts taken from reference TRBV7-2 and TRBJ2-5, reads GAGVSQSPSNKVTEKGKDVELRCDPISGHTALYWYRQSLGQGLEFLIYFQGNSAPDKSGLPSDRFSAERTGGSVSTLTIQRTQQEDSAVYLCASSPPWGETQYFGPGTRLLVL.

The chain joins TRBV28 to TRBJ2-4; 7 positions match TRBD1. Per germline, CDR1 MDHEN and CDR2 SYDVKM. V lost 3 bases and J lost 4; bases outside the gene matches: 6. CDR3 length: 15 amino acids. CDR3 region: CASSLPGTDKNIQYF. The CDR3 DNA reads as TGTGCCAGCAGTTTGCCCGGGACAGATAAAAACATTCAGTACTTC.

V and J are TRBV6-2 or TRBV6-3 and TRBJ1-5; 8 positions match TRBD1. The CDR3 runs 15 residues. V lost 6 bases and J lost 3; bases outside the gene matches: 7. Germline CDR1 MNHEY, CDR2 SVGEGT. The CDR3 DNA is TGTGCCAGCAGCACAAGGACAGGGATCAATCAGCCCCAGCATTTT. It codes for CASSTRTGINQPQHF.

The chain is built from TRBV29-1 and TRBJ1-1; TRBD1 is a possible D gene (6 bases). Trimming pared 6 bases from V and 6 bases from J, leaving 17 bases between. CDR1 SQVTM and CDR2 ANQGSEA come from the germline V gene. This CDR3 contains 13 residues. CDR3 sequence: CSVERVEGAEAFF. DNA of the CDR3: TGCAGCGTCGAAAGGGTGGAGGGGGCTGAAGCTTTCTTT.

The rearrangement links TRBV5-1 to TRBJ2-2, with D tentatively TRBD2 (5 bases). Germline CDR1 SGHRS, CDR2 YFSETQ. This CDR3 is 17 amino acids long. Trimming pared 2 bases from V and 2 bases from J, leaving 16 bases between. The CDR3 loop is CASSLLQTDFNTGELFF. CDR3 bases: TGCGCCAGCAGCTTACTCCAGACGGACTTCAACACCGGGGAGCTGTTTTTT. Full variable domain (outside the CDR3, taken from reference TRBV5-1 and TRBJ2-2): KAGVTQTPRYLIKTRGQQVTLSCSPISGHRSVSWYQQTPGQGLQFLFEYFSETQRNKGNFPGRFSGRQFSNSRSEMNVSTLELGDSALYLCASSLLQTDFNTGELFFGEGSRLTVL.

To note about this clonotype: The CDR3 carries no conserved terminal phenylalanine or tryptophan, so it likely arises from a read error. The chain has TRBV7-2 and TRBJ2-1; 10 bases agree with TRBD2. With V trimmed by 4 bases and J by 2 bases, 8 bases remained unmatched. This CDR3 region has 17 residues. Germline CDR1 is SGHTA and CDR2 is FQGNSA. The CDR3 DNA sequence: TGTGCCAGCAGCTCACAAACTAGCGGGGTAGCCTACAATGAGCAGTTCTTA. Translating it yields CASSSQTSGVAYNEQFL.

V and J are TRBV27 and TRBJ2-7; D tentatively reads TRBD1 or TRBD2 (5 bases each). The V end was cut by 9 bases, the J end by 4 bases, with 13 bases between. Germline loops: CDR1 MNHEY, CDR2 SMNVEV (reference sequence). The CDR3 spans 12 residues. The CDR3 loop is CARGVGAYEQYF. In DNA form, the CDR3 reads TGTGCCAGGGGGGTCGGGGCTTACGAGCAGTACTTC.

V and J are TRBV6-1 and TRBJ2-3; TRBD1 or TRBD2 may be the D gene (5 bases each). CDR1 is MNHNS, CDR2 SASEGT, per germline. Trimming took 6 bases from V and 6 from J, leaving 22 bases between them. This CDR3 contains 16 residues. The CDR3 loop is CASSELMGRGADTQYF. The DNA for the CDR3 is TGTGCCAGCAGCGAACTCATGGGACGTGGGGCGGATACGCAGTATTTT.